These 23 T cell receptor beta chains were all obtained from the same sample, sequenced in a study of T-cell memory formation after mild COVID-19. MiXCR, applied by TCRdb to the 5' RACE reads, yields one record per CDR3 protein. The sample has approximately 560,000 distinct CDR3 sequences; roughly 17% are singletons. The specimen sequenced was PBMCs or a T cell subset sorted from them (not recorded which). The receptors originated from an adult woman who had mild COVID-19 (a few samples of this study predate the infection). Cell type and time point are not known.

In this sample, this clonotype turned up a few times. This rearrangement joins TRBV6-2 or TRBV6-3 to TRBJ2-1; TRBD1 matches 7 bases. V was pared by 2 bases and J by 0 bases, with 7 bases of the junction left unmatched. Germline assignment: CDR1 MNHEY and CDR2 SVGEGT. The CDR3 loop spans 17 amino acids. The CDR3 region has the DNA TGTGCCAGCAGTTACGGGAGACAGGGCAGCTCCTACAATGAGCAGTTCTTC. Translated: CASSYGRQGSSYNEQFF.

In this sample, this clonotype turned up a few times. This sequence joins TRBV19 and TRBJ1-2; D remains unclear. Looked up from germline, CDR1 is LNHDA and CDR2 is SQIVND (reference sequence). V lost 4 bases and J 7 bases, leaving 7 bases between the germline ends. The CDR3 loop spans 11 amino acids. The CDR3 loop reads CASSRRSGYTF. In DNA form, the CDR3 reads TGTGCCAGTAGTAGGCGAAGTGGCTACACCTTC.

Only a few counts were recorded for this clonotype. The V call is TRBV29-1, the J call TRBJ2-7, with a possible D match to TRBD1 (5 bases). The V end lost 7 bases, the J end lost 3 bases, and 16 bases lay between the germline ends. The CDR3 length is 13 residues. Germline assignment: CDR1 SQVTM and CDR2 ANQGSEA. The CDR3 DNA follows: TGCAGCGCTGTGACAAGGGGTTTCTACGAGCAGTACTTC. Its protein product is CSAVTRGFYEQYF.

This clonotype was detected a few times. The chain uses TRBV15 and TRBJ1-2; D unresolved. Germline loops: CDR1 LNHNV, CDR2 YYDKDF (reference sequence). The CDR3 runs to 13 residues. Trimming removed 1 base at V and 12 bases at J, with 15 bases between. The CDR3 nucleotides read TGTGCCACCAGCAGAGTGACCGATGAGGATAACACCTTC. This gives the protein CATSRVTDEDNTF.

V gene TRBV5-1 combines with J gene TRBJ2-2; D is possibly TRBD2 (6 bases). Per the germline V gene, CDR1 is SGHRS and CDR2 is YFSETQ. The CDR3 has 13 residues. The ends were cut back, 5 bases at V and 4 bases at J, with 9 bases in the middle. The CDR3 here is CASRDSGTGELFF. Here the CDR3 DNA reads TGCGCCAGCAGAGATAGCGGCACCGGGGAGCTGTTTTTT. Looking up the rest from reference TRBV5-1 and TRBJ2-2 gives the full variable domain: KAGVTQTPRYLIKTRGQQVTLSCSPISGHRSVSWYQQTPGQGLQFLFEYFSETQRNKGNFPGRFSGRQFSNSRSEMNVSTLELGDSALYLCASRDSGTGELFFGEGSRLTVL.

The rearrangement joins TRBV7-2 to TRBJ1-4; D is unclear. The germline gives CDR1 SGHTA, CDR2 FQGNSA. Between the trimmed V and J ends, which lost 0 bases and 6 bases, there was a span of 8 bases. The CDR3 covers 14 residues. The CDR3 nucleotides are TGTGCCAGCAGCTTAGCGTACACGGATGAAAAACTGTTTTTT. Encoded protein: CASSLAYTDEKLFF.

The chain has TRBV6-5 and TRBJ1-2; possibly TRBD1 for D (5 bases). V was clipped by 0 bases and J by 4 bases, with 9 bases between them. Germline-derived CDR1 and CDR2 are MNHEY and SVGAGI. The CDR3 totals 14 residues. DNA for the CDR3: TGTGCCAGCAGTTACTCGGGAGGGACCTATGGCTACACCTTC. This sequence encodes CASSYSGGTYGYTF.

This clonotype turned up a few times. The chain uses TRBV5-5 and TRBJ2-2, with 7 bases matching TRBD1. The ends lost 7 bases at V and 3 bases at J; junction bases unmatched: 6. Germline-derived CDR1 and CDR2 are SGHKS and YYEKEE (reference sequence). The CDR3 loop spans 14 amino acids. The CDR3 spells CASLTGVYTGELFF. CDR3 nucleotide sequence: TGTGCCAGCTTAACAGGGGTATACACCGGGGAGCTGTTTTTT.

The chain links TRBV7-9 to TRBJ2-4, with TRBD1 matching over 9 bases. The germline V gene has CDR1 SEHNR and CDR2 FQNEAQ (reference sequence). This CDR3 spans 15 amino acids. V trimming: 5 bases; J trimming: 1 base; junction bases outside the gene matches: 3. CDR3 nucleotide sequence: TGTGCCAGCAGCCTTGACAGGGGGGCCAAAAACATTCAGTACTTC. This sequence encodes CASSLDRGAKNIQYF.

The chain carries TRBV6-6 and TRBJ1-2, with D unresolved. The V gene lost 6 bases and the J gene lost 5 bases, with 4 bases spanning the gap. Germline loops: CDR1 MNHNY, CDR2 SVGAGI (reference sequence). The CDR3 loop spans 10 amino acids. The CDR3 sequence is CASSGYGYTF. The CDR3 DNA is TGTGCCAGCAGCGGGTATGGCTACACCTTC.

Only a few counts were recorded for this clonotype. The rearrangement links TRBV3-1 to TRBJ1-1, with D unclear. In germline, CDR1 is LGHDT, CDR2 YNNKEL (reference sequence). Between the trimmed V and J ends, which lost 2 bases and 0 bases, there was a span of 7 bases. The CDR3 runs to 14 residues. CDR3 sequence (DNA): TGTGCCAGCAGCCAATCAGAATTGAACACTGAAGCTTTCTTT. It codes for CASSQSELNTEAFF. The whole variable domain, filled in from reference TRBV3-1 and TRBJ1-1, reads DTAVSQTPKYLVTQMGNDKSIKCEQNLGHDTMYWYKQDSKKFLKIMFSYNNKELIINETVPNRFSPKSPDKAHLNLHINSLELGDSAVYFCASSQSELNTEAFFGQGTRLTVV.

This clonotype was detected only a few times. The chain uses TRBV6-6 and TRBJ1-1, with 12 bases identical to TRBD1. With V trimmed by 7 bases and J by 5 bases, 5 bases remained unmatched. The CDR3 has 14 residues. CDR1 is MNHNY and CDR2 is SVGAGI in the germline V gene (reference sequence). The CDR3 nucleotides are TGTGCCAGCACCCCGGGACAGGGGGCAACTGAAGCTTTCTTT. Amino acids: CASTPGQGATEAFF.

The chain uses TRBV7-2 and TRBJ2-3; 9 nucleotides match TRBD2. V lost 1 base and J lost 0; bases outside the gene matches: 5. The CDR3 contains 17 residues. CDR1 SGHTA and CDR2 FQGNSA come from the germline V gene. The CDR3: CASSLDASGASTDTQYF. Written as DNA, the CDR3 is TGTGCCAGCAGCTTAGATGCTAGCGGGGCAAGCACAGATACGCAGTATTTT.

This clonotype appeared a few times. The V and J genes are TRBV6-6 and TRBJ2-5; D is undetermined. Trimming cost V 3 bases and J 1 base, with 15 bases left between them. The CDR3 has 16 residues. Germline values: CDR1 MNHNY, CDR2 SVGAGI (reference sequence). CDR3 residues: CASSYPRAPGQETQYF. The CDR3, as DNA: TGTGCCAGCAGTTATCCCCGAGCTCCGGGCCAAGAGACCCAGTACTTC.

This clonotype was observed at least ten times. The J gene is TRBJ1-2, the V gene TRBV11-2; D gene unclear. The V and J ends lost 0 bases and 4 bases respectively, with 15 bases between them. The CDR3 is made up of 16 amino acids. In germline, CDR1 is SGHAT, CDR2 FQNNGV. The CDR3 region is CASSLDGGLGSYGYTF. DNA of the CDR3: TGTGCCAGCAGCTTAGACGGAGGGCTCGGGTCCTATGGCTACACCTTC.

This sequence joins TRBV9 and TRBJ2-2, with 8 positions matching TRBD1. J gave up 3 bases and V 3 bases, and 7 bases lay outside the gene matches. Germline CDR1 and CDR2: SGDLS and YYNGEE. The CDR3 extends over 16 amino acids. The CDR3 DNA reads TGTGCCAGCAGCGCAATCGGACAGGGCCACACCGGGGAGCTGTTTTTT. As protein: CASSAIGQGHTGELFF.

This clonotype has at least ten counts. A read error may account for a junction end that differs from germline. This rearrangement joins TRBV5-1 to TRBJ1-5, with TRBD1 matching 7 bases. The CDR3 has 14 residues. Germline V gives CDR1 SGHRS, CDR2 YFSETQ. Here the CDR3 reads CASSLRQGGQPQHF. The DNA for the CDR3 is TGTGCCAGCAGCCTTCGACAGGGTGGACAGCCCCAGCATTTT.

This clonotype turned up a few times. This rearrangement joins TRBV6-2 or TRBV6-3 to TRBJ2-2, with a tentative D call TRBD2 (6 bases). Per the germline V gene, CDR1 is MNHEY and CDR2 is SVGEGT. V was pared by 6 bases and J by 2 bases, with 10 bases between. The CDR3 extends over 14 amino acids. In DNA, the CDR3 is TGTGCCAGCAGGGGGGACTTAAACACCGGGGAGCTGTTTTTT. It translates to CASRGDLNTGELFF.

This chain joins TRBV30 and TRBJ2-7; no reliable D call. The CDR3 has 12 amino acids. V shed 2 bases and J shed 2 bases, with 7 bases lying between them. CDR1 GTSNPN and CDR2 SVGIG come from the germline V gene (reference sequence). CDR3 sequence: CAWSTDAYEQYF. In DNA form, the CDR3 reads TGTGCCTGGAGTACAGACGCCTACGAGCAGTACTTC. Combining the CDR3 with reference TRBV30 and TRBJ2-7 gives the whole variable domain SQTIHQWPATLVQPVGSPLSLECTVEGTSNPNLYWYRQAAGRGLQLLFYSVGIGQISSEVPQNLSASRPQDRQFILSSKKLLLSDSGFYLCAWSTDAYEQYFGPGTRLTVT.

This sequence joins TRBV19 and TRBJ1-2; D may be TRBD1 (6 bases). Trimming stripped 2 bases from V and 3 bases from J, with 10 bases between. Germline CDR1 LNHDA, CDR2 SQIVND (reference sequence). The CDR3 runs to 14 residues. The CDR3 sequence: CASSIQGSYYGYTF. CDR3 coding DNA: TGTGCCAGTAGTATACAGGGGTCCTACTATGGCTACACCTTC.

J is TRBJ2-5 and V is TRBV12-3 or TRBV12-4; D may be TRBD1 (6 bases). The CDR3 spans 12 residues. V gave up 8 bases and J gave up 4 bases, with 11 bases separating them. For the CDR3, the DNA is TGTGCCAGCGGGTACAGGGTAGAGACCCAGTACTTC. Its translation: CASGYRVETQYF.

The table lists this clonotype with many counts. The junction differs from germline at one of its ends, possibly a read error. This chain connects TRBV5-1 to TRBJ2-3; 7 bases fit TRBD2. This CDR3 comprises 14 residues. Germline CDR1 is SGHRS and CDR2 is YFSETQ. In DNA form, the CDR3 reads TGTGCCAGCAGCCTGGCGGGAGCCACAGATACGCAGTATTTT. Translated: CASSLAGATDTQYF. Based on the CDR3 plus reference TRBV5-1 and TRBJ2-3, the full variable domain is KAGVTQTPRYLIKTRGQQVTLSCSPISGHRSVSWYQQTPGQGLQFLFEYFSETQRNKGNFPGRFSGRQFSNSRSEMNVSTLELGDSALYLCASSLAGATDTQYFGPGTRLTVL.

This chain connects TRBV6-1 to TRBJ1-2; D not resolved. There are 14 residues in the CDR3. V was shortened by 3 bases and J by 8 bases, with 16 bases between the two germline ends. Germline V gene lookup returns CDR1 MNHNS and CDR2 SASEGT. The DNA for the CDR3 is TGTGCCAGCAGTGAGTCAGCCCATTCGGCGGGCTACACCTTC. Protein product: CASSESAHSAGYTF.